This TCR beta chain is drawn from a study of cytomegalovirus exposure and HLA in healthy donors. General study points: In a later analysis, DRB1 alleles had the most associated TCRs; HLA-C alleles the fewest. It was likely that a cluster of highly shared sequence variants was a sequencing artifact.

Points on this clone: Its antigen is as yet unknown.

With 60 Vbeta and 13 Jbeta primers, the PCR was carried out. Here immunoSEQ multiplex PCR was the method, and the copy in TCRdb shows in-frame clones only, minus some. The data show about 140,000 clones, about 80% seen once. V lost 4 bases to trimming and J lost 2 bases; unmatched junction nucleotides: 3. CDR1 is SEHNR, CDR2 FQNEAQ, per germline (reference sequence). CDR3 size: 14 residues. This TCR was sampled from a man in his forties in good health and CMV-seronegative. This chain links TRBV7-9 with TRBJ2-7; TRBD1 agrees at 9 bases. The source material was PBMCs. DNA of the CDR3: TGTGCCAGCAGCTCAGGGACAGGGACCTACGAGCAGTACTTC. As protein: CASSSGTGTYEQYF. Variable domain in full (rest from reference TRBV7-9 and TRBJ2-7): DTGVSQNPRHKITKRGQNVTFRCDPISEHNRLYWYRQTLGQGPEFLTYFQNEAQLEKSRLLSDRFSAERPKGSFSTLEIQRTEQGDSAMYLCASSSGTGTYEQYFGPGTRLTVT.